The 11 T cell receptor beta chains in this list originate from one sample, sequenced in a study of shared clonotypes between healthy human individuals. CD8 cells regarded as naive lacked CD45RO, were positively chosen for CCR7, and omitted terminally differentiated effector memory CD45RA+ cells. Assay used: immunoSEQ multiplex PCR; TCRdb lists only in-frame clones, some missing. The repertoire holds about 2.2 million clones, with about 93% as singletons. The specimen sequenced was naive CD8+ T cells from PBMCs. Every receptor here comes from a man aged 18 to 30 in good health. Some clones in this sample may be carry-over from other donors' samples.

V usage is TRBV5-1 and J usage is TRBJ2-3; 11 bases align to TRBD1. Losses at the gene ends were 6 bases for V and 2 bases for J; bases not matched to a gene: 8. CDR1 is SGHRS, CDR2 YFSETQ, per germline. The CDR3 contains 16 residues. The CDR3 reads CASMPWTGGPTDTQYF. The CDR3 DNA sequence: TGCGCCAGCATGCCCTGGACAGGGGGCCCCACAGATACGCAGTATTTT. The variable domain in full, with the rest retrieved from reference TRBV5-1 and TRBJ2-3, is KAGVTQTPRYLIKTRGQQVTLSCSPISGHRSVSWYQQTPGQGLQFLFEYFSETQRNKGNFPGRFSGRQFSNSRSEMNVSTLELGDSALYLCASMPWTGGPTDTQYFGPGTRLTVL.

This rearrangement joins TRBV4-2 to TRBJ2-3; 10 bases map to TRBD2. V lost 4 bases to trimming and J lost 1 base; unmatched junction nucleotides: 5. This CDR3 has 16 residues. Per germline, CDR1 LGHNA and CDR2 YNFKEQ. This CDR3 is CASSRAGTSGTDTQYF. Here the CDR3 DNA reads TGTGCCAGCAGCCGCGCAGGGACTAGCGGCACAGATACGCAGTATTTT.

The J gene is TRBJ1-5, the V gene TRBV19; 10 nucleotides line up with TRBD1. The CDR3 loop spans 14 amino acids. In germline, CDR1 is LNHDA, CDR2 SQIVND (reference sequence). Trimming took 6 bases from V and 6 from J; bases not matched to a gene: 5. The CDR3: CASRTGGRGQPQHF. CDR3 DNA sequence: TGTGCCAGTAGGACAGGGGGCCGCGGTCAGCCCCAGCATTTT.

The chain uses TRBV5-1 and TRBJ2-1; 15 bases are shared with TRBD2. CDR1 SGHRS and CDR2 YFSETQ come from the germline V gene. Trimming at V came to 3 bases and at J to 0 bases, leaving 7 bases not matched to a gene. The CDR3 is 19 residues long. CDR3 nucleotides: TGCGCCAGCAGCTCGGGACTAGCGGGAGGTACCAGCTCCTACAATGAGCAGTTCTTC. It codes for CASSSGLAGGTSSYNEQFF.

This chain connects TRBV18 to TRBJ2-3; 8 bases are a match to TRBD1. This CDR3 spans 14 amino acids. The germline CDR1 and CDR2 sequences are KGHSH and LQKENI. V lost 3 bases to trimming and J lost 3 bases; unmatched junction nucleotides: 2. The CDR3 nucleotides read TGTGCCAGCTCACCGGACAGGGTTACAGATACGCAGTATTTT. Translated, it gives CASSPDRVTDTQYF.

The chain couples TRBV4-2 to TRBJ2-7, with 8 bases matching TRBD1. Trimming removed 4 bases from V and 0 bases from J; junction bases left unmatched: 11. Germline V gives CDR1 LGHNA, CDR2 YNFKEQ. The CDR3 consists of 17 residues. This CDR3 is CASSPYLRQGSSYEQYF. The CDR3 nucleotides are TGTGCCAGCAGCCCGTATTTAAGACAGGGGAGCTCCTACGAGCAGTACTTC.

This chain uses TRBV28 with TRBJ1-1; 7 positions match TRBD1. Germline CDR1 and CDR2: MDHEN and SYDVKM. The CDR3 is 15 amino acids. The J segment lost 2 bases and the V segment lost 3 bases, leaving 6 bases of the junction unmatched. The CDR3 bases are TGTGCCAGCAGTTTTCTCGGACAGGAAAACACTGAAGCTTTCTTT. It specifies CASSFLGQENTEAFF. Full variable domain (missing parts from reference TRBV28 and TRBJ1-1): DVKVTQSSRYLVKRTGEKVFLECVQDMDHENMFWYRQDPGLGLRLIYFSYDVKMKEKGDIPEGYSVSREKKERFSLILESASTNQTSMYLCASSFLGQENTEAFFGQGTRLTVV.

V is TRBV4-2 and J is TRBJ1-5; 10 bases align to TRBD1. J lost 5 bases, V lost 8 bases, and 3 bases had no gene match. The CDR3 covers 13 residues. Germline CDR1 LGHNA, CDR2 YNFKEQ. The CDR3 protein is CASDDRGHQPQHF. Written as DNA, the CDR3 is TGTGCCAGCGACGACAGGGGGCATCAGCCCCAGCATTTT.

The genes are TRBV7-9 and TRBJ2-1; D gene uncertain. In germline, CDR1 is SEHNR, CDR2 FQNEAQ (reference sequence). There are 15 residues in the CDR3. Trimming pared 1 base from V and 0 bases from J, leaving 7 bases between. DNA for the CDR3: TGTGCCAGCAGCTTAGTGGGCCGCTCCTACAATGAGCAGTTCTTC. It specifies CASSLVGRSYNEQFF. The full variable domain, in which reference TRBV7-9 and TRBJ2-1 provide the parts outside the CDR3, is DTGVSQNPRHKITKRGQNVTFRCDPISEHNRLYWYRQTLGQGPEFLTYFQNEAQLEKSRLLSDRFSAERPKGSFSTLEIQRTEQGDSAMYLCASSLVGRSYNEQFFGPGTRLTVL.

The chain is built from TRBV2 and TRBJ2-1; 8 bases are a match to TRBD1. This CDR3 has 16 amino acids. Trimming removed 3 bases from V and 5 bases from J; junction bases left unmatched: 9. Germline CDR1 and CDR2: SNHLY and FYNNEI. The CDR3 protein is CASSDTTAGGHNEQFF. In DNA form, the CDR3 reads TGTGCCAGCAGTGACACCACCGCAGGGGGCCACAATGAGCAGTTCTTC.

The genes are TRBV5-1 and TRBJ1-1; D gene uncertain. The CDR3 totals 13 residues. Germline loops: CDR1 SGHRS, CDR2 YFSETQ. V was trimmed by 4 bases and J by 8 bases, leaving 15 bases between them. The CDR3 loop is CASSLGPLKEAFF. Written as DNA, the CDR3 is TGCGCCAGCAGCCTTGGGCCGCTGAAGGAAGCTTTCTTT.